This is a list of T cell receptor beta chains from one sample in a study of OX40 agonist ivuxolimab in advanced cancers. Measured with immunoSEQ multiplex PCR; TCRdb has only the in-frame clones, and not every one. Among more than 50,000 clones listed, 70% to 90% were seen once. The material sequenced was CD4+ or CD8+ T cells sorted from blood, taken in a trial of the OX40 agonist ivuxolimab. These receptor sequences come from an adult with an advanced solid tumor such as melanoma, head and neck, liver or kidney cancer. CDR3s include the opening cysteine and the closing phenylalanine or tryptophan. The order of the fields is V gene, J gene, D gene, clone size, CDR3 protein, CDR3 DNA. A D gene is named only where the DNA matches it firmly. Part of the rows lack a size; the others show once, few, many or a class for expanded clones.

TRBV9	TRBJ2-1	.	.	CASSVAGPTYNEQFF	TGTGCCAGCAGCGTAGCGGGACCTACCTACAATGAGCAGTTCTTC
TRBV11-3	TRBJ2-7	.	.	CASSLVGFEQYF	TGTGCCAGCAGCTTGGTAGGGTTCGAGCAGTACTTC
TRBV6-1	TRBJ2-5	.	.	CASSEALTAVQETQYF	TGTGCCAGCAGTGAAGCGTTAACGGCCGTCCAAGAGACCCAGTACTTC
TRBV4-1	TRBJ2-7	.	few	CASSPQGYEQYF	TGCGCCAGCAGCCCCCAGGGCTACGAGCAGTACTTC
TRBV14	TRBJ2-7	.	.	CASSQDSSYEQYF	TGTGCCAGCAGCCAAGATTCAAGCTACGAGCAGTACTTC
TRBV20-1	TRBJ1-3	TRBD1	.	CSALRDRAF	TGCAGTGCCCTAAGGGACAGGGCCTTT
TRBV28	TRBJ2-2	TRBD1	.	CASSSAGTGLGGELFF	TGTGCCAGCAGTTCGGCCGGGACAGGGTTGGGCGGGGAGCTGTTTTTT
TRBV2	TRBJ1-2	.	.	CASSESWSREGGYTF	TGTGCCAGCAGTGAATCATGGTCTAGAGAAGGAGGCTACACCTTC
TRBV28	TRBJ2-7	TRBD2	.	CASRTSGTYEQYF	TGTGCCAGCAGGACTAGCGGAACCTACGAGCAGTACTTC
TRBV7-8	TRBJ1-6	TRBD1	.	CASSLARAGGRLSYNSPLHF	TGTGCCAGCAGCTTAGCCAGGGCAGGGGGGCGTCTTTCCTATAATTCACCCCTCCACTTT
TRBV27	TRBJ2-3	.	few	CASSPRAGWGDTQYF	TGTGCCAGCAGTCCCCGGGCAGGTTGGGGAGATACGCAGTATTTT
TRBV7-8	TRBJ2-3	.	.	CASSFEVGGTDTQYF	TGTGCCAGCAGCTTTGAGGTGGGAGGAACAGATACGCAGTATTTT
TRBV4-1	TRBJ1-1	.	.	CASSLNVLARNTEAFF	TGCGCCAGCAGCCTTAATGTTCTGGCCCGGAACACTGAAGCTTTCTTT
TRBV6-1	TRBJ2-3	.	.	CASRLASTDTQYF	TGTGCCAGCAGACTAGCTAGCACAGATACGCAGTATTTT
TRBV30	TRBJ2-5	.	.	CAWRGITNQETQYF	TGTGCCTGGAGAGGAATCACAAACCAAGAGACCCAGTACTTC
TRBV6-6	TRBJ1-1	.	.	CASSPGALEAFF	TGTGCCAGCAGTCCCGGGGCCCTAGAAGCTTTCTTT
TRBV25-1	TRBJ1-1	.	few	CASSRTFEAFF	TGTGCCAGCTCCCGCACGTTTGAAGCTTTCTTT
TRBV28	TRBJ2-3	TRBD2	.	CASSGLLAGVGTDTQYF	TGTGCCAGCAGTGGGCTACTAGCGGGAGTAGGTACGGATACGCAGTATTTT
TRBV4-2	TRBJ1-2	TRBD1	.	CASSLGPTGGYYGYTF	TGTGCCAGCAGCTTAGGCCCGACAGGGGGCTACTATGGCTACACCTTC
TRBV19	TRBJ1-6	.	.	CASSTASSPSPLHF	TGTGCCAGTAGTACTGCGTCCAGTCCATCACCCCTCCACTTT
TRBV21-1	TRBJ2-5	.	.	CASSKCLDTKETQYF	TGTGCCAGCAGCAAATGCCTGGATACAAAAGAGACCCAGTACTTC
TRBV5-1	TRBJ2-7	TRBD1	few	CASRTLNNWGTATYEQYF	TGCGCCAGCAGAACGCTAAATAACTGGGGGACAGCCACGTACGAGCAGTACTTC
TRBV7-9	TRBJ2-1	.	.	CASSSPGDEQFF	TGTGCCAGCAGCTCGCCAGGGGATGAGCAGTTCTTC
TRBV9	TRBJ2-7	.	.	CASSAHSGIGVYEQYF	TGTGCCAGCAGCGCCCATTCGGGGATAGGGGTGTACGAGCAGTACTTC
TRBV28	TRBJ2-2	TRBD1	.	CASTYPPQGAGELFF	TGTGCCAGCACCTATCCCCCACAGGGGGCGGGGGAGCTGTTTTTT
TRBV2	TRBJ2-2	.	once	CASSEGVSGSNTGELFF	TGTGCCAGCAGTGAAGGGGTTAGCGGATCGAACACCGGGGAGCTGTTTTTT
TRBV11-2	TRBJ1-1	TRBD1	.	CASSITGGTEAFF	TGTGCCAGCAGCATCACAGGGGGCACTGAAGCTTTCTTT
TRBV2	TRBJ1-5	.	.	CASSSYITGRDQPQHF	TGTGCCAGCAGTTCTTACATTACAGGCAGAGATCAGCCCCAGCATTTT
TRBV30	TRBJ1-4	.	.	CAWSLAGWSNEKLFF	TGTGCCTGGAGTTTGGCGGGCTGGAGTAATGAAAAACTGTTTTTT
TRBV14	TRBJ2-5	.	.	CASSQLGQETQYF	TGTGCCAGCAGCCAACTAGGTCAAGAGACCCAGTACTTC
TRBV19	TRBJ1-1	TRBD1	.	CASRLWGQGGTEAFF	TGTGCCAGTAGGCTATGGGGACAGGGAGGTACTGAAGCTTTCTTT
TRBV6-1	TRBJ1-5	TRBD1	.	CASSEEGGDRARSYSNQPQHF	TGTGCCAGCAGTGAAGAAGGCGGGGACAGGGCGCGTTCTTATAGCAATCAGCCCCAGCATTTT
TRBV15	TRBJ2-2	.	.	CATGSENTGELFF	TGTGCCACCGGATCAGAGAACACCGGGGAGCTGTTTTTT
TRBV5-1	TRBJ1-1	.	.	CASSLNLGQQNTEAFF	TGCGCCAGCAGCTTGAATCTAGGACAGCAGAACACTGAAGCTTTCTTT
TRBV28	TRBJ1-1	.	.	CASSLMNEAFF	TGTGCCAGCAGTTTGATGAATGAAGCTTTCTTT
TRBV4-1	TRBJ1-6	.	few	CASGPLLPSALHF	TGCGCCAGCGGACCCCTTTTACCCTCCGCCCTCCACTTT